This T cell receptor beta chain was sequenced in a study of T cells in Graves' hyperthyroidism and ophthalmopathy. Fresh peripheral blood, 10 ml, yielded the PBMCs. This clonotype was detected ten times or more. Amplification of TCR beta CDR3 regions used RNA as the template. In the first-round RT-PCR of the TCR CDR3, the HTBI primer set was used. MiXCR, applied by TCRdb to the multiplex PCR reads, yields one record per CDR3 protein. The data contain about 840,000 distinct CDR3 sequences, 35% to 45% of them seen just once; the ten biggest clones take up 7% to 10%. V gave up 3 bases and J gave up 0 bases, with 5 bases separating them. CDR1 is KGHDR and CDR2 is SFDVKD in the germline V gene. The CDR3 extends over 13 amino acids.

The TCR was taken from a man between 18 and 29 years old with Graves' hyperthyroidism. Sequences were obtained from blood. V and J are TRBV24-1 and TRBJ2-7, with D unresolved. Here the CDR3 DNA reads TGTGCCACCAGTGATACGGGCTCCTACGAGCAGTACTTC. This encodes CATSDTGSYEQYF.